This TCR beta chain derives from a study of beta chain features in type 1 diabetes (dated by TCRdb to 2017 to 2018). Concerning the study at large: Patients and healthy donors did not differ in mean age, gender distribution, total cell number or subset yield. Across all samples, fewer than 130 million sorted cells were examined, and cell number per subset correlated strongly with RNA yield. In the study, recently diagnosed type 1 diabetes patients and matched healthy donors were compared on the TCRB repertoires of their sorted circulating CD4+ T cell subsets. Regulatory and stem cell-like memory subsets were obtained from only 8 patients and about eight healthy donors, while naive and central memory subsets were obtained from all 30 or so donors.

Note on this clone: There is no known antigen for this receptor. Per-nucleotide qualities are absent, and no much larger clonotype sits a single base away.

The entire isolated RNA was reverse transcribed using the High Capacity cDNA Reverse Transcription Kit, and thus expressed TCRB transcripts were sequenced. Deep immunoSEQ sequencing was applied to naive, central memory and regulatory T cell samples, giving an average of approximately 3.8 million total reads per sample. Sorted cells were lysed in RLT buffer and RNA was extracted with DNase-treated RNeasy Micro or Mini kits, depending on cell number. To prevent cross-contamination, every cell subset was processed on its own, while patient and healthy donor samples were processed together. Using the immunoSEQ multiplex PCR, TCRB sequences were amplified from cDNA into 87-bp fragments spanning the CDR3 region. Sequencing of the amplicons was performed on the Illumina HiSeq platform. The study's processing was this. PCR bias was computationally corrected using synthetic template baselines, reads within Hamming distance 2 were collapsed, and singletons that could not be merged were discarded. Reads were aligned against IMGT so that V, D and J genes, CDR3 length and insertions or deletions at six rearrangement sites could be assigned. Clonotype counts were normalized to sorted cell number within each subset before computing true diversity and Gini coefficients with the tcR R package. The overlap coefficient, calculated on TCRB nucleotide sequences, was used to measure repertoire sharing. Out-of-frame TCRB sequences from naive cells were analyzed to stand in for the pre-selection repertoire. TCRdb re-hosts the immuneACCESS table, in-frame sequences only. Its copies lack some clones; in the studies checked, an unresolved V gene accounts for under half of them, and the cause for the rest is not known. V and J calls and clone size are copied from that table; D and trimming were computed from the DNA. This sample comprises about 660,000 clones, around an eighth of them detected only once. The ten biggest clones cover just under 0.04% of the sample.

Each donor gave one peripheral blood draw, roughly 110 mL on average, collected into heparinised tubes. A BD FACSAria II was used to sort naive, central memory, regulatory and stem cell-like memory CD4+ T cells with a panel that included CD45RO, CCR7, CD25, CD127, CD95 and CD27. A purity above 98% was achieved for all sorted populations. PBMCs were separated immediately by Lymphoprep density gradient centrifugation and were stained directly, without being cultured. To minimize batch effects, samples were stained and sorted in pairs, one healthy donor with one patient per experiment. Study-wide findings and limitations: Sequencing cDNA rather than genomic DNA could over-represent highly expressing activated cells, although activation and CD3 levels did not differ between groups. At VDJ recombination sites, type 1 diabetes patients had fewer insertions and more deleted nucleotides, which implies abnormalities in thymic rearrangement. Type 1 diabetes patients showed a moderate but significant shortening of TCRB CDR3 length in all four CD4+ subsets. PCR might favor shorter templates, but patient and control samples were amplified and corrected together, so any skew would affect both groups equally. Because small numbers of individuals were included in the HLA sub-analyses, any influence of HLA type on TCRB rearrangement was left unresolved. Naive, central memory and regulatory TCRB repertoires appeared more similar among patients than among healthy donors.

This TCR came from a man aged 18 to 30 with type 1 diabetes. Sequencing input: naive CD4+ T cells from blood. Sample cell subset or site, as interpreted from the label and publication: true naive CD4+ T cells.

This receptor carries the CDR3 CAWGNGEGYTF. The nucleotide sequence reads as follows: TGTGCCTGGGGGAATGGGGAAGGCTACACCTTC. The sequence joins TRBV30 to TRBJ1-2, with no confident D gene call. CDR1 GTSNPN and CDR2 SVGIG were looked up in the germline V gene (reference sequence). The CDR3, cysteine through phenylalanine, is 11 amino acids long. Only the CDR3 DNA stays, 33 bases, in frame from base 1. V is clipped by 5 bases and J by 8 bases, and the sequence between their germline boundaries is 12 bases long.